Presented here are 26 T cell receptor beta chains from one specimen sequenced in a study of CD8+CD57+ T cells in acquired aplastic anemia. Profiling of TCR beta VDJ combinations and CDR3 sequences used genomic DNA as template. TCRdb ran MiXCR on the reads and lists one entry per CDR3 protein. Counted here are some 190,000 distinct CDR3 sequences, roughly half occurring once; the ten biggest clones make up 15% to 20%. Sequencing used sorted CD4+, CD8+, or CD8+CD57+ T cells (not recorded which) from PBMCs. The receptors derive from a human donor in good health, serving as a control.

This clonotype was observed a few times. This chain connects TRBV10-3 to TRBJ1-3; no clear D gene. CDR3 length equals 14 residues. The germline V gene has CDR1 ENHRY and CDR2 SYGVKD. V was shortened by 7 bases and J by 0 bases, with 10 bases between the two germline ends. In DNA, the CDR3 is TGTGCCATCACAGGCACTCGCTCTGGAAACACCATATATTTT. It specifies CAITGTRSGNTIYF.

The V and J genes are TRBV15 and TRBJ1-2, with TRBD1 matching over 9 bases. The ends lost 9 bases at V and 4 bases at J; junction bases unmatched: 15. CDR3 size: 16 residues. Looked up from germline, CDR1 is LNHNV and CDR2 is YYDKDF (reference sequence). The CDR3 region has the DNA TGTGCCACTAGCCGGGACAGGGTCCAAGGGGCCTATGGCTACACCTTC. Translated: CATSRDRVQGAYGYTF.

Concerning this clonotype itself: At one end the junction does not follow the germline gene, possibly because of a read error. The CDR3 reads CASSLDGDYEQYF. CDR3 bases: TGCGCCAGCAGCTTGGATGGGGACTACGAGCAGTACTTC. V and J are TRBV5-8 and TRBJ2-7; D remains ambiguous. Germline V gene lookup returns CDR1 SGHTS and CDR2 YDEGEE. CDR3 size: 13 residues.

This CDR3 is CASSFQGLTYEQYF. The DNA of the CDR3 is TGTGCCAGCAGCTTTCAGGGACTGACCTACGAGCAGTACTTC. The chain couples TRBV7-3 to TRBJ2-7; maybe TRBD2 (6 bases). The germline V and J ends were trimmed by 3 bases and 2 bases, with 11 bases remaining between them. Germline-derived CDR1 and CDR2 are SGHTA and FQGTGA. This CDR3 has 14 residues.

The chain has TRBV15 and TRBJ2-1, with 7 nucleotides matching TRBD2. This CDR3 has 15 residues. Germline CDR1 is LNHNV and CDR2 is YYDKDF (reference sequence). J gave up 6 bases and V 1 base, and 6 bases lay outside the gene matches. CDR3 coding DNA: TGTGCCACCAGCAGAGGGGGGGGGACCTTCAATGAGCAGTTCTTC. Translation gives CATSRGGGTFNEQFF.

This sequence joins TRBV13 and TRBJ2-7, with 10 positions matching TRBD1. This CDR3 region has 13 residues. The ends lost 9 bases at V and 5 bases at J; junction bases unmatched: 7. The V gene's germline CDR1 is PRHDT and CDR2 FYEKMQ (reference sequence). CDR3 protein: CASTGQGNHEQYF. CDR3 DNA: TGTGCCAGTACGGGACAGGGGAACCACGAGCAGTACTTC.

This clonotype was seen many times. This sequence joins TRBV5-6 and TRBJ2-7; 9 nucleotides agree with TRBD1. Germline CDR1 SGHDT, CDR2 YYEEEE. The V segment lost 3 bases and the J segment 1 base; nucleotides outside the gene matches: 5. The CDR3 is 15 amino acids. CDR3 DNA sequence: TGTGCCAGCAGCTACCGGGACAGGGCGTCCTACGAGCAGTACTTC. Protein sequence: CASSYRDRASYEQYF.

Many counts were recorded for this clonotype. V gene TRBV5-1 combines with J gene TRBJ2-7; 7 bases match TRBD1. The germline V gene has CDR1 SGHRS and CDR2 YFSETQ. The CDR3 is 14 residues long. With 4 bases clipped from V and 5 bases from J, the junction kept 9 bases outside the gene matches. The CDR3 loop is CASSPGQLNDEQYF. The CDR3 DNA reads TGCGCCAGCAGCCCGGGACAGCTTAACGACGAGCAGTACTTC.

This clonotype was found many times. The V and J genes are TRBV11-2 and TRBJ2-7, with no clear D. The V and J ends lost 3 bases and 2 bases respectively, with 11 bases between them. Germline-derived CDR1 and CDR2 are SGHAT and FQNNGV. This CDR3 contains 14 residues. Written as DNA, the CDR3 is TGTGCCAGCAGCTTGGCCACCATTACCTACGAGCAGTACTTC. Protein: CASSLATITYEQYF.

The CDR3 DNA reads as TGTGCCAGCAGCGCTACACGGAGCTCCTATAATTCACCCCTCCACTTT. This encodes CASSATRSSYNSPLHF. This chain connects TRBV9 to TRBJ1-6, with D unresolved. Per the germline V gene, CDR1 is SGDLS and CDR2 is YYNGEE. The CDR3 consists of 16 residues. The germline V and J ends were trimmed by 3 bases and 0 bases, with 10 bases remaining between them.

The chain joins TRBV7-3 to TRBJ1-1; TRBD1 matches at 9 bases. Trimming took 2 bases from V and 2 from J; bases not matched to a gene: 12. The CDR3 spans 18 residues. Germline loops: CDR1 SGHTA, CDR2 FQGTGA. CDR3 DNA: TGTGCCAGCAGCTTAGGAACCGGGACAGGGTTGGGAAACACTGAAGCTTTCTTT. Translated: CASSLGTGTGLGNTEAFF.

This sequence joins TRBV6-6 and TRBJ1-6; D is uncertain. CDR1 and CDR2 from the germline V gene are MNHNY and SVGAGI (reference sequence). The CDR3 is made up of 12 amino acids. Trimming took off 0 bases at V and 10 bases at J, with 4 bases between the two ends. The CDR3 sequence is CASSYSRSPLHF. CDR3 nucleotides: TGTGCCAGCAGTTACTCGAGGTCACCCCTCCACTTT.

This clonotype was seen more than once but under ten times. V is TRBV7-8 and J is TRBJ2-7; the match to TRBD1 covers 7 bases. The CDR3 length is 14 residues. V shed 4 bases, J shed 0 bases, and the junction held 3 bases outside the gene matches. Per germline, CDR1 SGHVS and CDR2 FQNEAQ. CDR3 in amino acids: CASSWGQYSYEQYV. Here the CDR3 DNA reads TGTGCCAGCAGCTGGGGACAGTACTCCTACGAGCAGTACGTC.

This clonotype was seen at least ten times. The rearrangement uses TRBV7-2 and TRBJ2-6; weak D call: TRBD1 (6 bases). Germline CDR1 SGHTA, CDR2 FQGNSA. The CDR3 is made up of 18 amino acids. V gave up 5 bases and J gave up 0 bases, with 17 bases separating them. The CDR3 DNA reads as TGTGCCAGCAGCAACCCGGACAGCCGCCTCTCTGGGGCCAACGTCCTGACTTTC. Translation: CASSNPDSRLSGANVLTF.

Of note for this clonotype: A much larger clone differs from this one at a single base, so this may be a read error. V usage is TRBV28 and J usage is TRBJ2-5; TRBD2 is a possible D gene (5 bases). CDR1 is MDHEN, CDR2 SYDVKM, per germline. Trimming stripped 8 bases from V and 3 bases from J, with 13 bases between. CDR3 length equals 13 residues. CDR3 protein: CASEQRLKETQYF. The CDR3 nucleotides are TGTGCCAGCGAACAGCGGCTGAAAGAGACCCAGTACTTC.

The V call is TRBV6-5, the J call TRBJ1-6; weak D call: TRBD1 (5 bases). CDR1 MNHEY and CDR2 SVGAGI come from the germline V gene. V gave up 5 bases and J gave up 5 bases, with 7 bases separating them. The CDR3 is 13 amino acids. The CDR3 reads CASSLRDNSPLHF. The CDR3, as DNA: TGTGCCAGCAGTCTCAGGGATAATTCACCCCTCCACTTT.

The chain combines TRBV2 with TRBJ1-2; D is ambiguous. V was clipped by 4 bases and J by 7 bases, with 13 bases between them. The CDR3 extends over 13 amino acids. Germline V gives CDR1 SNHLY, CDR2 FYNNEI. CDR3 residues: CASSVTGLGGYTF. The CDR3 DNA is TGTGCCAGCAGTGTCACCGGGTTGGGTGGCTACACCTTC.

As for this clonotype: The CDR3 end shows no conserved phenylalanine or tryptophan, and so a read error is likely. CDR3 in amino acids: CASRNGQGPQGTQYL. For the CDR3, the DNA is TGTGCCAGCAGGAATGGACAGGGGCCCCAAGGGACCCAGTACCTC. V is TRBV7-6 and J is TRBJ2-5; 9 bases match TRBD1. CDR3 size: 15 residues. Germline assignment: CDR1 SGHVS and CDR2 FNYEAQ.

CDR3 loop: CASSLRDTGGYTF. The CDR3 DNA reads TGTGCCAGCAGCCTTCGGGACACTGGGGGCTACACCTTC. The chain joins TRBV10-3 to TRBJ1-2; possibly TRBD1 for D (6 bases). The V gene lost 10 bases and the J gene lost 8 bases, with 20 bases spanning the gap. The CDR3 runs to 13 residues. Germline lookup yields CDR1 ENHRY and CDR2 SYGVKD.

The J gene is TRBJ2-7, the V gene TRBV10-2, with D perhaps TRBD1 or TRBD2 (5 bases each). Germline CDR1 reads WSHSY; CDR2 reads SAAADI. Trimming removed 8 bases from V and 3 bases from J, with 14 bases in between. There are 13 residues in the CDR3. The CDR3 here is CASSRGSHYEQYF. The CDR3, as DNA: TGCGCCAGCTCTCGGGGCAGCCACTACGAGCAGTACTTC.

In its sample, this clonotype was seen many times. The chain couples TRBV11-1 to TRBJ1-1; weak D call: TRBD1 (5 bases). The CDR3 runs to 15 residues. V shed 1 base and J shed 5 bases, with 14 bases lying between them. In germline, CDR1 is SGHAT, CDR2 FQDESV (reference sequence). CDR3 loop: CASSLEPGRRTEAFF. CDR3 bases: TGTGCCAGCAGCTTAGAGCCGGGGCGCCGAACTGAAGCTTTCTTT.

This clonotype was seen at least ten times. The J gene is TRBJ2-6, the V gene TRBV6-1; no definite D call. The CDR3 has 15 residues. CDR1 MNHNS and CDR2 SASEGT come from the germline V gene. The ends were cut back, 2 bases at V and 0 bases at J, with 5 bases in the middle. The CDR3 is CASSETPSGANVLTF. CDR3 coding DNA: TGTGCCAGCAGTGAAACCCCCTCTGGGGCCAACGTCCTGACTTTC.

This clonotype was detected ten times or more. The chain carries TRBV5-6 and TRBJ1-1; D is unresolved. Trimming took off 2 bases at V and 2 bases at J, with 7 bases between the two ends. Germline V gene lookup returns CDR1 SGHDT and CDR2 YYEEEE. The CDR3 spans 13 residues. CDR3: CASSFQRNTEAFF. As DNA, the CDR3 is TGTGCCAGCAGCTTTCAGAGAAACACTGAAGCTTTCTTT.

Many counts were recorded for this clonotype. This chain uses TRBV5-1 with TRBJ2-7, with 14 bases matching TRBD2. Germline CDR1 is SGHRS and CDR2 is YFSETQ. J gave up 0 bases and V 5 bases, and 4 bases lay outside the gene matches. The CDR3 covers 16 residues. CDR3 DNA sequence: TGCGCCAGCAGTACGGGACTAGCGGGGGCCTCCTACGAGCAGTACTTC. Translating it yields CASSTGLAGASYEQYF.

V usage is TRBV29-1 and J usage is TRBJ1-2, with a possible D match to TRBD1 (6 bases). The germline V gene has CDR1 SQVTM and CDR2 ANQGSEA. The CDR3 spans 15 residues. V gave up 5 bases and J gave up 0 bases, with 16 bases separating them. The CDR3: CSVRLVGGANYGYTF. For the CDR3, the DNA is TGCAGCGTTCGCCTCGTAGGGGGTGCTAACTATGGCTACACCTTC.

With regard to this clonotype: A much larger clone differs from this one at a single base, so this may be a read error. The gene calls are TRBV3-2 and TRBJ1-1; no check of the table's D call, TRBD1, against the DNA was made. TRBV3-2 is reported as a pseudogene. The CDR3 sequence is 14 residues long. The CDR3: CASSLGQGYGEAFF. The CDR3 bases are TGTGCCAGCAGCCTAGGACAGGGTTACGGTGAAGCTTTCTTT.